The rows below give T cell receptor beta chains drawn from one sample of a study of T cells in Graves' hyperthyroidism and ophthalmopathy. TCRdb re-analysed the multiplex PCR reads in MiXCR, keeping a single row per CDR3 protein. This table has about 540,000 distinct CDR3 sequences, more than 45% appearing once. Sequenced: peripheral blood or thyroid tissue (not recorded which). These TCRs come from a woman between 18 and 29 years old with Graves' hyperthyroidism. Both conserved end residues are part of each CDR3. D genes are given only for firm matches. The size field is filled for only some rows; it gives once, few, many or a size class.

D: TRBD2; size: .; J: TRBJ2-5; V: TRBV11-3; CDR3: CASSPRPYKGREQVTQYF; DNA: TGTGCCAGCAGCCCCAGGCCGTACAAGGGGCGGGAGCAGGTGACCCAGTACTTC
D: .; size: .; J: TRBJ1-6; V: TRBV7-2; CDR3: CASSFSHRSISPLHF; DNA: TGTGCCAGCAGCTTTTCGCACAGGAGCATTTCACCCCTCCACTTT
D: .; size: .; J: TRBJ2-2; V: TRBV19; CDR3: CASSARTDTGRELFF; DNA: TGTGCCAGTAGTGCCCGGACAGATACCGGCCGGGAGCTGTTTTTT
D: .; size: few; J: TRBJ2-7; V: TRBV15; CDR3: CATSSSAVTYEQYF; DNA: TGTGCCACCAGCAGTTCGGCGGTCACCTACGAGCAGTACTTC
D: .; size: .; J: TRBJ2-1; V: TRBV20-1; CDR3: CSVGGQVYNEQFF; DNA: TGCAGTGTCGGGGGGCAGGTCTACAATGAGCAGTTCTTC
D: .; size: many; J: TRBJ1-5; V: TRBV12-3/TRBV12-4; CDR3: CASREENSNQPQHF; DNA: TGTGCCAGCAGGGAGGAGAATAGCAATCAGCCCCAGCATTTT
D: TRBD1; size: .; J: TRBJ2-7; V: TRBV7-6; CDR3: CASATGGHEQYF; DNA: TGTGCTAGCGCTACAGGGGGTCACGAGCAGTACTTC
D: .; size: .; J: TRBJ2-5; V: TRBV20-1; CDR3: CSAKPGSGGQYF; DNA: TGCAGTGCTAAACCTGGGTCCGGGGGCCAGTACTTC
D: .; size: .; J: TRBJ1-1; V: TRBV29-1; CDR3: CSAERGRGTEAFF; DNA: TGCAGCGCTGAGCGGGGAAGGGGAACTGAAGCTTTCTTT
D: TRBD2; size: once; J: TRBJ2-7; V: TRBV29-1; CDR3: CSVSGLAGVGEQYF; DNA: TGCAGCGTGAGTGGGCTAGCGGGAGTAGGGGAGCAGTACTTC
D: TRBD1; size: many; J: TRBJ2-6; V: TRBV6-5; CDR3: CASSTSRGQSSGANVLTF; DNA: TGTGCCAGCTCTACAAGTAGGGGGCAGAGCTCTGGGGCCAACGTCCTGACTTTC
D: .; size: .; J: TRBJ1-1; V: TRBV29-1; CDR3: CSSLRGEGTEAFF; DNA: TGCAGCAGTTTAAGGGGAGAGGGCACTGAAGCTTTCTTT
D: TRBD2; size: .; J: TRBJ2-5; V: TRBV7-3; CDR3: CASSKTSGRETQYF; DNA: TGTGCCAGCAGCAAGACTAGCGGGAGGGAGACCCAGTACTTC
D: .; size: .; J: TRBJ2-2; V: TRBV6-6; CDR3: CASSPRDSGELFF; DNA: TGTGCCAGCAGCCCCCGGGATAGCGGGGAGCTGTTTTTT
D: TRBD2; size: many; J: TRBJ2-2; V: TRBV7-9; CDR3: CASSLARGSDSGELFF; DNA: TGTGCCAGCAGCTTAGCACGCGGGAGTGATTCCGGGGAGCTGTTTTTT
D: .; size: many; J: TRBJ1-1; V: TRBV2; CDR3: CASSGQYTEAFF; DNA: TGTGCCAGCTCCGGCCAGTACACTGAAGCTTTCTTT
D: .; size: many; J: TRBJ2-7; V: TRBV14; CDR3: CASSPGSYYEQYF; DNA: TGTGCCAGCAGCCCTGGGTCCTACTACGAGCAGTACTTC
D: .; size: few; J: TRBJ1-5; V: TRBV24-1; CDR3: CATSDPKTGGLVPQHF; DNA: TGTGCCACCAGTGACCCTAAGACCGGGGGCTTGGTTCCCCAGCATTTT
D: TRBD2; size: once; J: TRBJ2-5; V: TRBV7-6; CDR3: CASSSGREPTETQYF; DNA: TGTGCCAGCAGCTCTGGGAGGGAACCTACAGAGACCCAGTACTTC
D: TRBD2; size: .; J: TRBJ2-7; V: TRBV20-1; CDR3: CSARERLAGIYEQHF; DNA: TGCAGTGCTAGGGAGAGACTAGCGGGAATCTACGAGCAGCACTTC
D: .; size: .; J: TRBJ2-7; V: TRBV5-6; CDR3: CASSLGTGTLIIEQYF; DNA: TGTGCCAGCAGCTTGGGAACAGGTACCCTAATTATCGAGCAGTACTTC
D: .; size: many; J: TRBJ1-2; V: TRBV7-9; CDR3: CASTQRGQPLYGYTF; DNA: TGTGCCAGCACCCAGAGGGGTCAGCCCCTCTATGGCTACACCTTC
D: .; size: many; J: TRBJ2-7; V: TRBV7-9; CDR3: CASTPSTGPTYEQYF; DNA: TGTGCCAGCACCCCTTCGACAGGACCTACCTACGAGCAGTACTTC
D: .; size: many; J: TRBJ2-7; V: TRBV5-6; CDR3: CASSLWQGSSSYEQYF; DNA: TGTGCCAGCAGCTTGTGGCAGGGCAGTAGCTCCTACGAGCAGTACTTC
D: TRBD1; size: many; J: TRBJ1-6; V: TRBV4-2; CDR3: CASGGSGTGGVGNSPLHF; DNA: TGTGCCAGCGGAGGGTCCGGGACAGGGGGCGTTGGGAATTCACCCCTCCACTTT
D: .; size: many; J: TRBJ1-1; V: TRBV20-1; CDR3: CSASYRQSEGEAFF; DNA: TGCAGTGCTTCATATCGACAGTCGGAAGGTGAAGCTTTCTTT
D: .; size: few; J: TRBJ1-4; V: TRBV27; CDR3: CGSGTGNEKLFF; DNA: TGCGGTTCGGGCACCGGTAATGAAAAACTGTTTTTT
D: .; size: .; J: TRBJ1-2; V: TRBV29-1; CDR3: CSVEDRAKVSNYGYTF; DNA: TGCAGCGTTGAAGATAGGGCTAAAGTCTCTAACTATGGCTACACCTTC
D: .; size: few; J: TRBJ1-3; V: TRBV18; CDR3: CASSPGPLGNTIYF; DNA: TGTGCCAGCTCACCCGGACCCTTGGGCAACACCATATATTTT
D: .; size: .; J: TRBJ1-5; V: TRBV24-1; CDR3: CAAGSGGSEQPQHF; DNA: TGTGCCGCCGGTAGCGGGGGGAGCGAACAGCCCCAGCATTTT
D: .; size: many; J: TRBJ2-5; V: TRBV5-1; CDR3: CASSSQRRQETQYF; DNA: TGCGCCAGCAGCTCCCAGCGACGACAAGAGACCCAGTACTTC
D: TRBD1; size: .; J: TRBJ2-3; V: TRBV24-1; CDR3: CATRSTGDPDTQYF; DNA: TGTGCCACCAGATCCACAGGGGACCCAGATACGCAGTATTTT
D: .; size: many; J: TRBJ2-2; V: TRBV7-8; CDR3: CASSIPTANTGELFF; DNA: TGTGCCAGCAGCATACCGACAGCGAACACCGGGGAGCTGTTTTTT
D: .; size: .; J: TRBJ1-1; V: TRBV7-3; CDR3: CASSFTGRSEAFF; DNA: TGTGCCAGCAGCTTTACAGGGAGGAGTGAAGCTTTCTTT
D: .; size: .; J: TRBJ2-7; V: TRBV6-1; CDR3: CASSEEGGSFYICSARRALEEQYF; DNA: .
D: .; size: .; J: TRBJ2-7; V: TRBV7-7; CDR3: CASSWRDGYEQYF; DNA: TGTGCCAGCAGCTGGAGGGACGGCTACGAGCAGTACTTC
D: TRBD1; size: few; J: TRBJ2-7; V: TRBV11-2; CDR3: CASRWLDRVYEQYF; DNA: TGTGCCAGCAGATGGCTGGACAGGGTCTACGAGCAGTACTTC
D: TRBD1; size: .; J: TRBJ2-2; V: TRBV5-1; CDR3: CASRAGTGGIGELFF; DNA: TGCGCCAGCAGAGCCGGGACAGGGGGCATCGGGGAGCTGTTTTTT
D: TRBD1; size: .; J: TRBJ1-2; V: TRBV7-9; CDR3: CASSPVTGWNGYTF; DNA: TGTGCCAGCAGCCCCGTGACAGGGTGGAATGGCTACACCTTC
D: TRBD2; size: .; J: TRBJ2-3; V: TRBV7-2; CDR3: CASSQLSGISTDTQYF; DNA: TGTGCCAGCAGCCAACTAAGCGGGATCTCCACAGATACGCAGTATTTT
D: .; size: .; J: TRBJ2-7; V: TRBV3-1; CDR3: CASSQEGRSGGRYF; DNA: TGTGCCAGCAGCCAAGAGGGGCGATCGGGGGGCAGGTACTTC
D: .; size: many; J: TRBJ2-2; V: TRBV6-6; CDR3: CASKLVAANTGELFF; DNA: TGTGCCAGCAAGCTAGTAGCGGCGAACACCGGGGAGCTGTTTTTT
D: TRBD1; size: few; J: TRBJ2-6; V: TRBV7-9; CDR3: CASSLGDRATSGANVLTF; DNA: TGTGCCAGCAGTCTAGGTGACAGGGCGACCTCTGGGGCCAACGTCCTGACTTTC
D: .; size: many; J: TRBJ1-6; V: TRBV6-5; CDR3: CASSRTVDSPLHF; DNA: TGTGCCAGCAGCCGGACAGTTGATTCACCCCTCCACTTT
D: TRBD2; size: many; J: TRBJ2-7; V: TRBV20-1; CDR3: CSARKLAGYYEQYF; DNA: TGCAGTGCTAGAAAACTAGCGGGCTACTACGAGCAGTACTTC
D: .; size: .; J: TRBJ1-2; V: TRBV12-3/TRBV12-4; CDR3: CASSSPRTVGYTF; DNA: TGTGCCAGCAGTAGCCCTCGGACGGTGGGCTACACCTTC
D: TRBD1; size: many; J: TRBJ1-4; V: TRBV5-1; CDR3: CASSSETGTNEKLFF; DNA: TGCGCCAGCAGCTCGGAGACAGGGACTAATGAAAAACTGTTTTTT
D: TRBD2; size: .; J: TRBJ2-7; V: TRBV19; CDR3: CASSMRGTRRYEQYF; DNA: TGTGCCAGTAGTATGCGGGGGACTCGACGTTACGAGCAGTACTTC